Listed below are T cell receptor beta chains from one sample, sequenced in a study of control samples from healthy donors and cancer patients. Method: immunoSEQ multiplex PCR; TCRdb's copy keeps in-frame clones and lacks some. Here the sample spans tens of thousands of clones, roughly 88% being singletons. Sequences were obtained from PBMCs. These TCRs come from a man aged 55-75 years with head and neck cancer. The CDR3 runs from the conserved cysteine through the conserved F or W.

V	length	J	CDR3
TRBV4-1	14	TRBJ2-3	CASSRGTSWDTQYF
TRBV24-1	14	TRBJ2-3	CATSDRRSTDTQYF
TRBV7-8	13	TRBJ2-5	CASSLRRGETQYF
TRBV4-1	14	TRBJ1-5	CASSPGASNQPQHF
TRBV6-2/TRBV6-3	13	TRBJ2-7	CASSREATYEQYF
TRBV5-1	15	TRBJ1-5	CASSLIPGGNQPQHF
TRBV19	16	TRBJ2-1	CASSIQARSSYNEQFF
TRBV29-1	13	TRBJ1-6	CSTKTDYNSPLHF
TRBV11-2	13	TRBJ1-4	CASSLVQDEKLFF
TRBV28	17	TRBJ2-1	CASTSSGTTLSYNEQFF
TRBV9	14	TRBJ2-5	CASSPGGIQETQYF
TRBV2	13	TRBJ1-5	CASRVQGFGPQHF
TRBV10-2	15	TRBJ2-3	CASNRLAGGSDTQYF
TRBV20-1	10	TRBJ2-5	CSAIQETQYF
TRBV5-4	11	TRBJ1-2	CASSWRYGYTF
TRBV5-5	17	TRBJ1-2	CASSLTTAGTELYGYTF
TRBV3-1/TRBV3-2	18	TRBJ1-3	CASSHTPNSGYTGNTIYF
TRBV5-1	15	TRBJ2-1	CASSLDAGAWDEQFF
TRBV27	19	TRBJ1-6	CASSLEVSLRDGGGSPLHF
TRBV27	13	TRBJ2-2	CASSHGGTGELFF
TRBV4-1	17	TRBJ2-1	CASSQIVTLGVYNEQFF
TRBV2	14	TRBJ1-2	CASRAGLSSGGYTF
TRBV5-6	12	TRBJ1-2	CASSKTSYGYTF
TRBV5-1	13	TRBJ1-1	CASSRGQDTEAFF
TRBV25-1	14	TRBJ2-7	CASSEYRGTYEQYF
TRBV2	12	TRBJ2-3	CASGQGADTQYF
TRBV24-1	15	TRBJ2-5	CATSGSTGLQETQYF